Shown below are 8 T cell receptor beta chains from a single sample sequenced in a study of T cells after yellow fever vaccination. TCRdb used MiXCR to reprocess the 5' RACE reads, holding one entry per CDR3 protein. Here the sample spans 85,000 to 100,000 distinct CDR3 sequences, roughly 5.8% being singletons. This specimen was CD8+ T cells sorted from PBMCs, taken 10 days after the yellow fever booster vaccination. The receptors originated from a man aged 18 to 30 who received the YFV17D yellow fever vaccine.

The genes are TRBV5-6 and TRBJ1-4; D unresolved. V lost 0 bases and J lost 14, with 11 bases in between. CDR1 and CDR2 from the germline V gene are SGHDT and YYEEEE. The CDR3 runs to 12 residues. The DNA for the CDR3 is TGTGCCAGCAGCTTGGCCTTCACAGATCTGTTTTTT. Protein: CASSLAFTDLFF.

This clonotype showed up just a few times. The V and J genes are TRBV30 and TRBJ1-2; D not resolved. V was pared by 0 bases and J by 4 bases, with 15 bases between. Germline CDR1 and CDR2: GTSNPN and SVGIG (reference sequence). CDR3 length: 15 residues. CDR3 residues: CAWSVSLEMRYGYTF. The CDR3, as DNA: TGTGCCTGGAGTGTAAGTTTGGAGATGCGCTATGGCTACACCTTC.

This chain links TRBV27 with TRBJ1-6, with 11 nucleotides matching TRBD1. Per germline, CDR1 MNHEY and CDR2 SMNVEV (reference sequence). V was pared by 5 bases and J by 9 bases, with 6 bases of the junction left unmatched. The CDR3 runs 15 residues. The chain's CDR3 is CASSLTGTGGSPLHF. In nucleotides, the CDR3 is TGTGCCAGCAGTCTGACCGGGACAGGGGGTTCACCCCTCCACTTT.

The V call is TRBV7-9, the J call TRBJ2-5; 8 nucleotides align to TRBD2. Trimming took 1 base from V and 2 from J; bases not matched to a gene: 3. CDR3 length: 15 amino acids. Germline V gene sequence: CDR1 SEHNR, CDR2 FQNEAQ (reference sequence). The CDR3 bases are TGTGCCAGCAGCTTAGTAGCGGGGAGTCAAGAGACCCAGTACTTC. Encoded protein: CASSLVAGSQETQYF.

The rearrangement links TRBV29-1 to TRBJ1-2; possibly TRBD1 for D (5 bases). V lost 1 base and J 4 bases, leaving 13 bases between the germline ends. Germline-derived CDR1 and CDR2 are SQVTM and ANQGSEA. The CDR3 has 14 amino acids. CDR3 region: CSVEGQGRSYGYTF. For the CDR3, the DNA is TGCAGCGTTGAAGGGCAGGGACGGAGCTATGGCTACACCTTC.

This clonotype showed up many times. The CDR3 DNA reads as TGTGCCAGCAGCCGATCGACACCACCCACTATCACAGATACGCAGTATTTT. This encodes CASSRSTPPTITDTQYF. The V gene is TRBV7-9, the J gene TRBJ2-3, with unresolved D. CDR1 is SEHNR, CDR2 FQNEAQ, per germline (reference sequence). Trimming took off 5 bases at V and 2 bases at J, with 20 bases between the two ends. The CDR3 has 17 residues.

This clonotype has only a few counts. J is TRBJ1-2 and V is TRBV20-1, with unresolved D. This CDR3 has 16 amino acids. Germline lookup yields CDR1 DFQATT and CDR2 SNEGSKA (reference sequence). The germline V and J ends were trimmed by 0 bases and 6 bases, with 20 bases remaining between them. CDR3 in amino acids: CSARDRALRVVNGYTF. The CDR3 bases are TGCAGTGCTAGAGATCGAGCGCTGCGGGTTGTAAATGGCTACACCTTC.

The V call is TRBV20-1, the J call TRBJ2-7; D assignment may be TRBD1 or TRBD2 (7 bases each). V was trimmed by 5 bases and J by 0 bases, leaving 14 bases between them. Germline V lookup: CDR1 DFQATT, CDR2 SNEGSKA (reference sequence). The CDR3 runs to 14 residues. The CDR3 sequence is CSAVERDSSYEQYV. The CDR3 bases are TGCAGTGCTGTAGAGCGGGACAGCTCCTACGAGCAGTACGTC.